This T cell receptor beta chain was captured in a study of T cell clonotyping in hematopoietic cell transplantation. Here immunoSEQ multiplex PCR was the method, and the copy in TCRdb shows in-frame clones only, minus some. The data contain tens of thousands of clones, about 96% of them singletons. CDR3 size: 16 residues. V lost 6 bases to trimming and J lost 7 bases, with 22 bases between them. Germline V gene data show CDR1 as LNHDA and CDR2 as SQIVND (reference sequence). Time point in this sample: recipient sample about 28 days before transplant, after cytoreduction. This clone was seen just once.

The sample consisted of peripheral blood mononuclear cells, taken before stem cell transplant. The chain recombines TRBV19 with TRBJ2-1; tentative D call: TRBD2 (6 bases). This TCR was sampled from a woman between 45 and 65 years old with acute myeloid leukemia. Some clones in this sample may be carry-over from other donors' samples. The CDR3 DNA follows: TGTGCCAGTAGCCAACTCTGGGGAGGCAGGGATAATGAGCAGTTCTTC. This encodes CASSQLWGGRDNEQFF.